The 20 T cell receptor beta chains in this list originate from one sample, sequenced in a study of blood T cell repertoires in COVID-19. Here immunoSEQ multiplex PCR was the method, and the copy in TCRdb shows in-frame clones only, minus some. The sample lists approximately 200,000 clones; less than 90% were seen once. Source material: peripheral blood. These receptors were collected from a woman aged 80 or older with COVID-19, enrolled during active disease.

The chain has TRBV19 and TRBJ1-1; 9 nucleotides agree with TRBD1. This CDR3 has 12 residues. Germline V CDR1 and CDR2: LNHDA, SQIVND (reference sequence). V shed 4 bases and J 11 bases; nucleotides not matched to a gene: 5. CDR3 DNA sequence: TGTGCCAGTAGTACGGACAGGGGTGGCGCTTTCTTT. Protein sequence: CASSTDRGGAFF.

V and J are TRBV27 and TRBJ1-5; 7 nucleotides match TRBD1. From germline, CDR1 is MNHEY and CDR2 SMNVEV (reference sequence). Unmatched junction bases numbered 5, after V lost 6 bases and J lost 3 bases. The CDR3 runs 14 residues. The CDR3 is CASRQGQYNQPQHF. CDR3 nucleotide sequence: TGTGCCAGCAGGCAGGGACAGTACAATCAGCCCCAGCATTTT.

This chain uses TRBV30 with TRBJ1-2, with TRBD1 matching over 7 bases. V was pared by 2 bases and J by 2 bases, with 5 bases of the junction left unmatched. Germline-derived CDR1 and CDR2 are GTSNPN and SVGIG (reference sequence). This CDR3 is 14 amino acids long. For the CDR3, the DNA is TGTGCCTGGAGTACGACAGGGAACAACTATGGCTACACCTTC. Translation: CAWSTTGNNYGYTF.

The chain recombines TRBV19 with TRBJ1-2; 12 bases match TRBD1. V dropped 4 bases and J dropped 4; count of bases not matched to a gene: 4. Germline V gene lookup returns CDR1 LNHDA and CDR2 SQIVND (reference sequence). This CDR3 region has 15 residues. CDR3 in amino acids: CASSNRDRGLYGYTF. CDR3 nucleotides: TGTGCCAGTAGTAACCGGGACAGGGGGCTCTATGGCTACACCTTC.

The chain combines TRBV2 with TRBJ2-1, with a tentative D call TRBD1 (5 bases). Trimming pared 9 bases from V and 6 bases from J, leaving 15 bases between. The germline gives CDR1 SNHLY, CDR2 FYNNEI. CDR3 length: 13 amino acids. CDR3 in amino acids: CASARVIGNEQFF. DNA for the CDR3: TGTGCCAGTGCCAGGGTAATCGGCAATGAGCAGTTCTTC.

The V and J genes are TRBV18 and TRBJ1-1, with D perhaps matching TRBD1 (5 bases). Germline V gene sequence: CDR1 KGHSH, CDR2 LQKENI. CDR3 length equals 13 residues. Deletions cut 0 bases from V and 6 bases from J, with 8 bases between. Here the CDR3 DNA reads TGTGCCAGCTCACCACCAGGGGTCCCTGAAGCTTTCTTT. This sequence encodes CASSPPGVPEAFF.

A remark on this clone: An end of the junction differs from the germline gene, which may be a read error. J is TRBJ1-5 and V is TRBV6-5, with 8 bases lining up with TRBD1. The CDR3 is 14 amino acids. Germline CDR1 reads MNHEY; CDR2 reads SVGAGI. DNA for the CDR3: TGTGCCAGCAGTGACTCGACAGGGGCTCAGCCCCAGCATTTT. It specifies CASSDSTGAQPQHF.

The chain couples TRBV20-1 to TRBJ2-7; 7 nucleotides match TRBD1. This CDR3 contains 11 residues. With 5 bases clipped from V and 4 bases from J, the junction kept 2 bases outside the gene matches. The germline gives CDR1 DFQATT, CDR2 SNEGSKA (reference sequence). CDR3 sequence: CSAWDSYEQYF. The CDR3 DNA reads as TGCAGTGCTTGGGACAGTTACGAGCAGTACTTC.

Remarks on this clone: At one of its ends the junction is not consistent with the germline gene, which may arise from a read error. The rearrangement links TRBV7-7 to TRBJ2-5, with TRBD2 matching 10 bases. The CDR3 loop spans 16 amino acids. The germline CDR1 and CDR2 sequences are SSHAT and FNYEAQ (reference sequence). The CDR3 protein is CASSPNSGGPQETQYF. CDR3 nucleotide sequence: TGTGCTAGCAGTCCTAATAGCGGGGGGCCTCAAGAGACCCAGTACTTC. The full variable domain, in which reference TRBV7-7 and TRBJ2-5 provide the parts outside the CDR3, is GAGVSQSPRYKVTKRGQDVTLRCDPISSHATLYWYQQALGQGPEFLTYFNYEAQPDKSGLPSDRFSAERPEGSISTLTIQRTEQRDSAMYRCASSPNSGGPQETQYFGPGTRLLVL.

This chain uses TRBV5-4 with TRBJ2-3, with TRBD2 identical over 9 bases. Germline V lookup: CDR1 SGHNT, CDR2 YYREEE (reference sequence). This CDR3 has 14 residues. V shed 4 bases, J shed 5 bases, and the junction held 5 bases outside the gene matches. The chain's CDR3 is CASSRGGAKDTQYF. DNA for the CDR3: TGTGCCAGCAGCCGCGGGGGGGCCAAAGATACGCAGTATTTT.

The V call is TRBV30, the J call TRBJ2-5; TRBD1 aligns across 7 bases. Germline V lookup: CDR1 GTSNPN, CDR2 SVGIG (reference sequence). The CDR3 length is 15 residues. V was pared by 3 bases and J by 2 bases, with 9 bases of the junction left unmatched. The CDR3 DNA sequence: TGTGCCTGGAGAGTTGACCGGGACAGACAAGAGACCCAGTACTTC. Translating gives CAWRVDRDRQETQYF.

This chain uses TRBV25-1 with TRBJ2-7; TRBD1 agrees at 10 bases. The V segment lost 5 bases and the J segment 5 bases; nucleotides outside the gene matches: 9. The germline V gene has CDR1 MGHDK and CDR2 SYGVNS. This CDR3 contains 15 residues. The CDR3 nucleotides are TGTGCCAGCAGTCGCCCGGGGACAGGGGATGACGAGCAGTACTTC. It specifies CASSRPGTGDDEQYF.

This clone has only a few counts. This rearrangement joins TRBV18 to TRBJ2-1; 8 nucleotides line up with TRBD2. Trimming cost V 6 bases and J 4 bases; bases outside gene matches: 8. Germline CDR1 and CDR2: KGHSH and LQKENI. The CDR3 contains 15 residues. The CDR3: CASSVSIAGYNEQFF. CDR3 DNA sequence: TGTGCCAGCTCCGTCTCGATAGCGGGGTACAATGAGCAGTTCTTC.

J is TRBJ2-2 and V is TRBV28, with D perhaps matching TRBD1 (6 bases). The germline V gene encodes CDR1 MDHEN and CDR2 SYDVKM. Trimming took off 6 bases at V and 5 bases at J, with 10 bases between the two ends. This CDR3 has 13 residues. CDR3 in amino acids: CASRRTGTGELFF. The CDR3, as DNA: TGTGCCAGCAGGCGCACAGGGACCGGGGAGCTGTTTTTT.

The rearrangement joins TRBV7-3 to TRBJ1-3; the match to TRBD1 covers 7 bases. V shed 4 bases and J 2 bases; nucleotides not matched to a gene: 2. From germline, CDR1 is SGHTA and CDR2 FQGTGA. The CDR3 runs to 14 residues. The CDR3 is CASSSGQPGNTIYF. The CDR3 DNA sequence: TGTGCCAGCAGCTCGGGACAGCCTGGAAACACCATATATTTT.

This CDR3 reads CASRKQGGSGNTIYF. The CDR3 DNA is TGTGCCAGCAGAAAACAGGGGGGGTCTGGAAACACCATATATTTT. V and J are TRBV6-5 and TRBJ1-3, with 8 bases lining up with TRBD1. The length of the CDR3 is 15 residues. Trimming took 6 bases from V and 1 from J; bases not matched to a gene: 5. CDR1 MNHEY and CDR2 SVGAGI come from the germline V gene.

This clone was seen only a few times. V is TRBV19 and J is TRBJ1-1; no firm D call. Germline assignment: CDR1 LNHDA and CDR2 SQIVND (reference sequence). The CDR3 is 12 amino acids. The V end lost 10 bases, the J end lost 1 base, and 10 bases lay between the germline ends. For the CDR3, the DNA is TGTGCCACCGCGGGGTGGAACACTGAAGCTTTCTTT. Residues: CATAGWNTEAFF.

This chain joins TRBV6-2 or TRBV6-3 and TRBJ1-4; no clear D gene. The CDR3 runs to 14 residues. Germline CDR1 is MNHEY and CDR2 is SVGEGT. Trimming stripped 0 bases from V and 14 bases from J, with 16 bases between. CDR3 bases: TGTGCCAGCAGTTACTCCTCACAAAACCCGAACCTGTTTTTT. Translating it yields CASSYSSQNPNLFF.

V usage is TRBV27 and J usage is TRBJ1-5; D is unresolved. Germline CDR1 MNHEY, CDR2 SMNVEV (reference sequence). The V end lost 6 bases, the J end lost 4 bases, and 13 bases lay between the germline ends. This CDR3 has 14 residues. CDR3 in amino acids: CASRPRIENQPQHF. CDR3 sequence (DNA): TGTGCCAGCAGGCCCAGGATCGAAAATCAGCCCCAGCATTTT.

The chain couples TRBV6-1 to TRBJ2-3; D might be TRBD1 (6 bases). The CDR3 is made up of 14 amino acids. The V gene's germline CDR1 is MNHNS and CDR2 SASEGT. V dropped 2 bases and J dropped 2 bases, with 8 bases sitting between them. The CDR3 nucleotides read TGTGCCAGCAGTGAAAGGGGGATCACAGATACGCAGTATTTT. Its translation: CASSERGITDTQYF.